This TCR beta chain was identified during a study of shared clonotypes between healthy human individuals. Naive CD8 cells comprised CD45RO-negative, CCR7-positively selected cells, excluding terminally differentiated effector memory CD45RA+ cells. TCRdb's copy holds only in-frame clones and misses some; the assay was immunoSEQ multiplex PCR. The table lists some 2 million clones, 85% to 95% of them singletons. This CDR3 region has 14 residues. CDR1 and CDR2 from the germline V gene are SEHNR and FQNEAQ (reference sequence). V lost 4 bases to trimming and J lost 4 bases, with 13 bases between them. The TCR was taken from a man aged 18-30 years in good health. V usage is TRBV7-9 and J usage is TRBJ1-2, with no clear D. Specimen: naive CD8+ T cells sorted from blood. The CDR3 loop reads CASSSRAGSYGYTF. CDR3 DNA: TGTGCCAGCAGCTCGCGGGCAGGAAGCTATGGCTACACCTTC.